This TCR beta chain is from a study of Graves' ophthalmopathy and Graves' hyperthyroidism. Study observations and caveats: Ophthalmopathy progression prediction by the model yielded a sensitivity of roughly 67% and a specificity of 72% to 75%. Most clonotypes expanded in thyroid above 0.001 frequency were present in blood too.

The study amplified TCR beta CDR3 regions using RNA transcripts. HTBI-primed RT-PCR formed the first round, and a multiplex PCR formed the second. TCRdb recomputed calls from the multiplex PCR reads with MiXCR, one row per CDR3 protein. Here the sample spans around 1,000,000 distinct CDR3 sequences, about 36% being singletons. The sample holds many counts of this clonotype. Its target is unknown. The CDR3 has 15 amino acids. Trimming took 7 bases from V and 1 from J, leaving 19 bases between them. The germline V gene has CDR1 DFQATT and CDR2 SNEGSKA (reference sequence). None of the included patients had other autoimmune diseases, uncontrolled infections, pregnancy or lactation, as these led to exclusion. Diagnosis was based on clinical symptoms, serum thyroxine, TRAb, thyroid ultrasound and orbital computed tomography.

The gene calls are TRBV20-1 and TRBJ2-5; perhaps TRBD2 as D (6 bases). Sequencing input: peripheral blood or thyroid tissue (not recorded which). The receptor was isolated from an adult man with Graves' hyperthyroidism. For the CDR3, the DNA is TGCAGTGGGACCGTTTCTAGCGTATTCCAAGAGACCCAGTACTTC. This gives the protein CSGTVSSVFQETQYF.